The T cell receptor (beta chain) under discussion was sequenced for a study of shared clonotypes between healthy human individuals. Background on the study: Donor composition was two women and a few men, aged 18 to 49.

This clone was detected ten times or more. This CDR3 has 14 amino acids. Germline CDR1 is SEHNR and CDR2 is FQNEAQ (reference sequence). Trimming took off 1 base at V and 7 bases at J, with 13 bases between the two ends. Profiling relied on immunoSEQ multiplex PCR, and the TCRdb table lists in-frame clones only, not all of them. The sample includes more than 550,000 clones, 92% of them seen just once. The naive CD8 fraction comprised CD45RO-negative cells positively selected for CCR7 and excluded terminally differentiated effector memory CD45RA+ cells. J is TRBJ1-1 and V is TRBV7-9; no definite D call. Sequencing used naive CD8+ T cells sorted from blood. This clonotype was sampled from a man aged 30 to 39 in good health. CDR3 sequence: CASSLDWNRGEAFF. DNA of the CDR3: TGTGCCAGCAGCTTAGATTGGAACCGGGGTGAAGCTTTCTTT.